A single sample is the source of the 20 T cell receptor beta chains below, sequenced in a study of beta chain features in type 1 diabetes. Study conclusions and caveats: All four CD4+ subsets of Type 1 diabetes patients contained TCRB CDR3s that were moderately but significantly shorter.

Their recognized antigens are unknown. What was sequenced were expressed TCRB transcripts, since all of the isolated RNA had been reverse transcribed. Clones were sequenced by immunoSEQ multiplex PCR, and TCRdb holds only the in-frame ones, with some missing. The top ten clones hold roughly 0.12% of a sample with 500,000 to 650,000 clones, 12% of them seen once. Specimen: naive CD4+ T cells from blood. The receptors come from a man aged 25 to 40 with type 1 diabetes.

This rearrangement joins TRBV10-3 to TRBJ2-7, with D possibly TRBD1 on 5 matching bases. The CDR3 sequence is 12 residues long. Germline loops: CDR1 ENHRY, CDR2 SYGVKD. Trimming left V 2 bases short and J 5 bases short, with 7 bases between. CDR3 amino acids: CAISELGDEQYF. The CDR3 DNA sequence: TGTGCCATCAGTGAGCTAGGGGACGAGCAGTACTTC.

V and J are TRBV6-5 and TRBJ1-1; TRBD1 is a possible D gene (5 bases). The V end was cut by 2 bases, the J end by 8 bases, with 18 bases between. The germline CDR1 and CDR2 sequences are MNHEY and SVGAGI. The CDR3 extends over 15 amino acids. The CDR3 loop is CASSYPGHGIEEAFF. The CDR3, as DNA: TGTGCCAGCAGTTACCCCGGACACGGAATTGAAGAAGCTTTCTTT.

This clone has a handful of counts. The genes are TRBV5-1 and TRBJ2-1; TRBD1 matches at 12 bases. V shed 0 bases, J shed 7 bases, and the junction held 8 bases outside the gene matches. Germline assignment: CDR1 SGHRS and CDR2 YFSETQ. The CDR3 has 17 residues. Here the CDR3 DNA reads TGCGCCAGCAGCTTGGATGTTAGGGGACAGGGGGCGAATGAGCAGTTCTTC. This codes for CASSLDVRGQGANEQFF.

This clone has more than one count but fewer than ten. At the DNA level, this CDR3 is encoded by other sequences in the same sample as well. CDR3 in amino acids: CASSLLAGAYEQYF. CDR3 bases: TGTGCCAGCAGCTTATTAGCAGGGGCCTACGAGCAGTACTTC. The chain joins TRBV7-2 to TRBJ2-7, with a tentative D call TRBD1 (6 bases). The CDR3 extends over 14 amino acids. Trimming left V 2 bases short and J 2 bases short, with 10 bases between. Germline CDR1 and CDR2: SGHTA and FQGNSA.

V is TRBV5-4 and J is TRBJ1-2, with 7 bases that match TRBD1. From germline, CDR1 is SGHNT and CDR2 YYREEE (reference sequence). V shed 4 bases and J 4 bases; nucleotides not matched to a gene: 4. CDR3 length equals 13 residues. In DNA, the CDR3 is TGTGCCAGCAGCGTAGGGGGCGGCTATGGCTACACCTTC. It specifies CASSVGGGYGYTF.

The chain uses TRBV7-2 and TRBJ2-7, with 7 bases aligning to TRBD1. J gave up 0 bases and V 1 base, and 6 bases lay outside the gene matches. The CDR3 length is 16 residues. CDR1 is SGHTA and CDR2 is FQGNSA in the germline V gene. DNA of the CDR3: TGTGCCAGCAGCTTAGTCGCAGGGGGTGCCTCCTACGAGCAGTACTTC. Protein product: CASSLVAGGASYEQYF.

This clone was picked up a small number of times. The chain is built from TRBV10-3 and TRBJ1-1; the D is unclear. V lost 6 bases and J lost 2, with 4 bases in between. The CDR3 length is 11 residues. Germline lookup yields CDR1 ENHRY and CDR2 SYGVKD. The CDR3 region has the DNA TGTGCCATCAGGTCCAACACTGAAGCTTTCTTT. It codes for CAIRSNTEAFF.

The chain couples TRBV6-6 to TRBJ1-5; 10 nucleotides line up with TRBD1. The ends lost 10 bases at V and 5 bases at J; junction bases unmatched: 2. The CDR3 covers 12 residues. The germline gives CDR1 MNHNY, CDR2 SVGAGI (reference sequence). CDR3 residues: CAIGQGDQPQHF. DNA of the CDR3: TGTGCCATCGGACAGGGGGATCAGCCCCAGCATTTT.

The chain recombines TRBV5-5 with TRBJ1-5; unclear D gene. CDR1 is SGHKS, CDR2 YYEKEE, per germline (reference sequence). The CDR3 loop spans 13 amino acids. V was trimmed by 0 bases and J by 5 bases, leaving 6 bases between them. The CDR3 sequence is CASSLDSDQPQHF. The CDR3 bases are TGTGCCAGCAGCTTGGACAGCGATCAGCCCCAGCATTTT.

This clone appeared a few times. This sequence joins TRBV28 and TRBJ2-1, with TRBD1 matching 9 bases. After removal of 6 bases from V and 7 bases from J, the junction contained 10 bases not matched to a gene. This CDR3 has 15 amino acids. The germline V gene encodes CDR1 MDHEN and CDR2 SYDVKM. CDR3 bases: TGTGCCAGCAGGCCGAGGGACAGGGTGGGAAATGAGCAGTTCTTC. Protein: CASRPRDRVGNEQFF.

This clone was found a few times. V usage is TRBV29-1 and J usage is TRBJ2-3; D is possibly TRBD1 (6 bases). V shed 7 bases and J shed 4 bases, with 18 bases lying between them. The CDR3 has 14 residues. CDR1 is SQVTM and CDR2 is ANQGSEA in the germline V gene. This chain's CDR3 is CSALQTGGADTQYF. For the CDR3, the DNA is TGCAGCGCCTTACAGACAGGTGGGGCAGATACGCAGTATTTT.

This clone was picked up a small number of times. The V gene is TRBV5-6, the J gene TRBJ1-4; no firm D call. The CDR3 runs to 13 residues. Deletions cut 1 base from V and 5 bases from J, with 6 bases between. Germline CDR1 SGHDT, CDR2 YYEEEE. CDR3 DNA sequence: TGTGCCAGCAGCTTGAAACGGAATGAAAAACTGTTTTTT. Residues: CASSLKRNEKLFF.

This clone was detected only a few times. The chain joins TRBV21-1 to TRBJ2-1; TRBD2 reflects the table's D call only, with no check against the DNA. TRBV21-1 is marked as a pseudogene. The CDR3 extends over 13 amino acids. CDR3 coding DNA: TGTGCCAGCAGCAAACGACTAAACAATGAGCAGTTCTTC. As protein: CASSKRLNNEQFF.

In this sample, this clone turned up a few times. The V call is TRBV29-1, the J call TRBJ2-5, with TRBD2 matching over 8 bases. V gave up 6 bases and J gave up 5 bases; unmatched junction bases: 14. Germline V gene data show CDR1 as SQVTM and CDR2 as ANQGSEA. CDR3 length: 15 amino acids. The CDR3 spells CSVTPSRGGRETQYF. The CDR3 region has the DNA TGCAGCGTCACCCCGTCCCGGGGGGGCCGGGAGACCCAGTACTTC.

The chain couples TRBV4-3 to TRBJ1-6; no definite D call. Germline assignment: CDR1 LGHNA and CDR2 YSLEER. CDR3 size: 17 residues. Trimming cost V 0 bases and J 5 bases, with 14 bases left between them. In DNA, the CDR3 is TGCGCCAGCAGCCAAGACTTTGCGAGGGTAGATAATTCACCCCTCCACTTT. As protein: CASSQDFARVDNSPLHF.

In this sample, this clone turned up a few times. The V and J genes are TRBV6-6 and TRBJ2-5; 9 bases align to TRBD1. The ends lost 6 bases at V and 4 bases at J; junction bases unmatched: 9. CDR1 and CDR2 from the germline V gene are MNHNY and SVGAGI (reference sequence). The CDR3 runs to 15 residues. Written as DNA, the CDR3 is TGTGCCAGCAGCCGCCTTGGGACAGGGAGAGAGACCCAGTACTTC. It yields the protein CASSRLGTGRETQYF.

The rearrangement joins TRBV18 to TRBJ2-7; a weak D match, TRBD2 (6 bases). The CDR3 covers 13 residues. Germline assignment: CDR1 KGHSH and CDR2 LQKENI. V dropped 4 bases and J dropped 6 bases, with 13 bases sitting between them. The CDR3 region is CASSLPAGTEQYF. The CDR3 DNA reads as TGTGCCAGCTCACTCCCTGCGGGGACCGAGCAGTACTTC. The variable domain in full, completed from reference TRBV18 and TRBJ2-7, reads NAGVMQNPRHLVRRRGQEARLRCSPMKGHSHVYWYRQLPEEGLKFMVYLQKENIIDESGMPKERFSAEFPKEGPSILRIQQVVRGDSAAYFCASSLPAGTEQYFGPGTRLTVT.

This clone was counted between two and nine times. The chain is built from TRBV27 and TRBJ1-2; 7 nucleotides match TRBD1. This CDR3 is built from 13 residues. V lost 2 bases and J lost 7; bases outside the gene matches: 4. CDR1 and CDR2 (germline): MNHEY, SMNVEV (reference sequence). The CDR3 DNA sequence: TGTGCCAGCAGTTTACACGGACAGGTTGGCTACACCTTC. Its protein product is CASSLHGQVGYTF.

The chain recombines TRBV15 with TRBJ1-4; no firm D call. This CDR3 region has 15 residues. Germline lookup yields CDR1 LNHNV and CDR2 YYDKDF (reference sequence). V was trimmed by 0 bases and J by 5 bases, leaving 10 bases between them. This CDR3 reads CATSRDRQLNEKLFF. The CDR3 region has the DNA TGTGCCACCAGCAGAGATCGCCAGCTGAATGAAAAACTGTTTTTT.

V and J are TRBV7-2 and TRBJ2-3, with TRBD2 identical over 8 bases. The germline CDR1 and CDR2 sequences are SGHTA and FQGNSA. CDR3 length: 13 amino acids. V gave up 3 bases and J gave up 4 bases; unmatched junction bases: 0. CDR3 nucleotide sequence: TGTGCCAGCAGCTTCGGGGGGGCAGATACGCAGTATTTT. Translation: CASSFGGADTQYF.